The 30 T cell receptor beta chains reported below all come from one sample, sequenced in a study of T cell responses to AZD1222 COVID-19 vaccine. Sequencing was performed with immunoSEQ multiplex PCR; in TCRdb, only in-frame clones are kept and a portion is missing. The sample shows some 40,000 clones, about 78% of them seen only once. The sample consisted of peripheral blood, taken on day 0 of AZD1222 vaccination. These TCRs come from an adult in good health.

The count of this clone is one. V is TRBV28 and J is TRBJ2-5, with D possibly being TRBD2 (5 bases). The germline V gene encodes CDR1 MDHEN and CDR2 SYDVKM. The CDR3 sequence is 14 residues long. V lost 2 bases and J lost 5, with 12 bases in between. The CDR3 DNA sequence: TGTGCCAGCAGTTTAGGTGGGAGTGGGGAGACCCAGTACTTC. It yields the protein CASSLGGSGETQYF. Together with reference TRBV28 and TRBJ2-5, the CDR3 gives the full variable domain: DVKVTQSSRYLVKRTGEKVFLECVQDMDHENMFWYRQDPGLGLRLIYFSYDVKMKEKGDIPEGYSVSREKKERFSLILESASTNQTSMYLCASSLGGSGETQYFGPGTRLLVL.

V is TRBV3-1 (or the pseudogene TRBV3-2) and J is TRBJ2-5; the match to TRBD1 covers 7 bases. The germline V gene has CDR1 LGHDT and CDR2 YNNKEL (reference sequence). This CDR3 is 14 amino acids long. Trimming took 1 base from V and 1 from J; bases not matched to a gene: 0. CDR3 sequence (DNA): TGTGCCAGCAGCCAAGGGACAGGCCAAGAGACCCAGTACTTC. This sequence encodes CASSQGTGQETQYF.

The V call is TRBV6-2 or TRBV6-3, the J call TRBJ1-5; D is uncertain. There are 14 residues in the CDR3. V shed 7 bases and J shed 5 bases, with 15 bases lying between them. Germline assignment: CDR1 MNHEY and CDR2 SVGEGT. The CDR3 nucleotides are TGTGCCAGCACCCCCGCCCCCGGGCATCAGCCCCAGCATTTT. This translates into CASTPAPGHQPQHF.

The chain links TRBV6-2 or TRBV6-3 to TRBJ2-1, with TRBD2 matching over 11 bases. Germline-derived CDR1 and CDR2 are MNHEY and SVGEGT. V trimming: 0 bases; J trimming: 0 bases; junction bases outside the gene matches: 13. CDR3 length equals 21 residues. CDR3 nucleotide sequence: TGTGCCAGCAGTTACTCGAATAGCATTAGCGGGGGGGAAAGCTCCTACAATGAGCAGTTCTTC. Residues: CASSYSNSISGGESSYNEQFF.

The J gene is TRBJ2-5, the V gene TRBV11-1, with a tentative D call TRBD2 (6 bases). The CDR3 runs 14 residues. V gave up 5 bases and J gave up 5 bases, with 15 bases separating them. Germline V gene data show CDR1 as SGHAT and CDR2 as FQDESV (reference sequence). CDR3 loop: CASSRGGVGETQYF. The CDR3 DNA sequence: TGTGCCAGCAGCCGCGGAGGGGTCGGGGAGACCCAGTACTTC.

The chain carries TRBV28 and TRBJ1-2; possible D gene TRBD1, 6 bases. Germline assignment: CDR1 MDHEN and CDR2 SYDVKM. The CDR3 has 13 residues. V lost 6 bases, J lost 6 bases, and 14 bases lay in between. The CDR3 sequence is CASSPGGAHGYTF. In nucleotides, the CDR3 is TGTGCCAGCAGCCCTGGGGGGGCTCATGGCTACACCTTC.

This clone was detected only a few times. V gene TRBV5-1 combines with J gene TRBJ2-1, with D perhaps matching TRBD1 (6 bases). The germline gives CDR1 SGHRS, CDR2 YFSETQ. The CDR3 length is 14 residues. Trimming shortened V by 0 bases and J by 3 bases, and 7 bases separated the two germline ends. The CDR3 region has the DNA TGCGCCAGCAGCTTGGGGGACAACTACAATGAGCAGTTCTTC. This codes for CASSLGDNYNEQFF.

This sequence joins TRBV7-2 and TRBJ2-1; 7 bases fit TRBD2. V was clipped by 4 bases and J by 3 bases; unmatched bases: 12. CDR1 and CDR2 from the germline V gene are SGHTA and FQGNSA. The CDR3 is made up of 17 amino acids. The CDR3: CASSSQGGGRIYNEQFF. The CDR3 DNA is TGTGCCAGCAGCTCCCAGGGCGGGGGAAGGATCTACAATGAGCAGTTCTTC.

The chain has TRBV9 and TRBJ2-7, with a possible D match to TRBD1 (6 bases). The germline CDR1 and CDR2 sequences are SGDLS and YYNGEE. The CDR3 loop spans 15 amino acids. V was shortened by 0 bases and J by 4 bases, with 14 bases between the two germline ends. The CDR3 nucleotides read TGTGCCAGCAGCGTAGGATCAGGGGCGAGTTACGAGCAGTACTTC. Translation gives CASSVGSGASYEQYF. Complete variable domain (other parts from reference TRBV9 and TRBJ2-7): DSGVTQTPKHLITATGQRVTLRCSPRSGDLSVYWYQQSLDQGLQFLIQYYNGEERAKGNILERFSAQQFPDLHSELNLSSLELGDSALYFCASSVGSGASYEQYFGPGTRLTVT.

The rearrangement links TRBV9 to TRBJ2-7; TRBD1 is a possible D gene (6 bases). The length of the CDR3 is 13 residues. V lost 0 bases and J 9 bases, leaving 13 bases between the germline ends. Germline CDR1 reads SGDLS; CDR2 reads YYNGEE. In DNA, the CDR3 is TGTGCCAGCAGCGTAGAGGCAGGGGCTGGGCAGTACTTC. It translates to CASSVEAGAGQYF.

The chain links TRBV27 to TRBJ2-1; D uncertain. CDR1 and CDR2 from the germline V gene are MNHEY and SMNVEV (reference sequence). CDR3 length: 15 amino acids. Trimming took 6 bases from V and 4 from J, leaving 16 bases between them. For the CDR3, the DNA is TGTGCCAGCAGAAACGGACCCGCCGCTTACAATGAGCAGTTCTTC. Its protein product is CASRNGPAAYNEQFF.

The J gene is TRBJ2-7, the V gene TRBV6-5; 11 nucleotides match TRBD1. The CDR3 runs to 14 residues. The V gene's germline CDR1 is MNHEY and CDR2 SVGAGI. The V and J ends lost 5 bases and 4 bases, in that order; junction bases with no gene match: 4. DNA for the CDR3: TGTGCCAGCAGTAAGGACAGGGGGCCTTACGAGCAGTACTTC. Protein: CASSKDRGPYEQYF.

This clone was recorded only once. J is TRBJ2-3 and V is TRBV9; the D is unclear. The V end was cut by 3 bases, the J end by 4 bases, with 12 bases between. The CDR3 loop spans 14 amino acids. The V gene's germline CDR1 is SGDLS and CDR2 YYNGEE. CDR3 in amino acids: CASSARPTPDTQYF. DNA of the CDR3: TGTGCCAGCAGCGCACGACCGACCCCAGATACGCAGTATTTT.

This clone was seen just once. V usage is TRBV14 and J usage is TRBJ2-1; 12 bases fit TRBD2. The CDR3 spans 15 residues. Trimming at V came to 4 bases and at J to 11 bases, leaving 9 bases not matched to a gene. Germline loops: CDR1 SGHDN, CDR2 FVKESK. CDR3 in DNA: TGTGCCAGCAGCCTAATGGCTAGCGGGGGGGATAAGCAGTTCTTC. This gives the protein CASSLMASGGDKQFF.

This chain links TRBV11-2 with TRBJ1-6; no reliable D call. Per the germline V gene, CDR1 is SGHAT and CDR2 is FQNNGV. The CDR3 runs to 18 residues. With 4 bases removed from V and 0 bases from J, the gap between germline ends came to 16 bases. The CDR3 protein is CASSSSSWEGSYNSPLHF. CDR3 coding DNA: TGTGCCAGCAGCTCCAGCAGCTGGGAGGGCTCCTATAATTCACCCCTCCACTTT.

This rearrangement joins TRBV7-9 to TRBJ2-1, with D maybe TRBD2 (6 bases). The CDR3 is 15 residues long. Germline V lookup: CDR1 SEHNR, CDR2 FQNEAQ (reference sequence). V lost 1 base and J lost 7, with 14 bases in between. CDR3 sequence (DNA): TGTGCCAGCAGCTTAGGGGGTAGCGGCCTTAATGAGCAGTTCTTC. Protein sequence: CASSLGGSGLNEQFF. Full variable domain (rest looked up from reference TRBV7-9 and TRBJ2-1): DTGVSQNPRHKITKRGQNVTFRCDPISEHNRLYWYRQTLGQGPEFLTYFQNEAQLEKSRLLSDRFSAERPKGSFSTLEIQRTEQGDSAMYLCASSLGGSGLNEQFFGPGTRLTVL.

The chain's CDR3 is CAWGSGNTIYF. CDR3 coding DNA: TGCGCGTGGGGGTCTGGAAACACCATATATTTT. The chain recombines TRBV29-1 with TRBJ1-3, with D maybe TRBD1 (5 bases). Germline V gene lookup returns CDR1 SQVTM and CDR2 ANQGSEA. This CDR3 region has 11 residues.

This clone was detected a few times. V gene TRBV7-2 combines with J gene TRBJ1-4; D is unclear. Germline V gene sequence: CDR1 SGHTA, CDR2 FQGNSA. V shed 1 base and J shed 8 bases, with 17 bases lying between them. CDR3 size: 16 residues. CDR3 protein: CASSLDGRREEEKLFF. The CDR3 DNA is TGTGCCAGCAGCTTAGATGGGCGGAGAGAGGAGGAAAAACTGTTTTTT.

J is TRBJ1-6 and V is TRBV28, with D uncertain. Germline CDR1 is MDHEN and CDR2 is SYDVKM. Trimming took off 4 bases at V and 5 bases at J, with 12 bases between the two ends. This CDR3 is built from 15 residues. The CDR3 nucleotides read TGTGCCAGCAGTTCAAGAGGCTCAAATAATTCACCCCTCCACTTT. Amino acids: CASSSRGSNNSPLHF.

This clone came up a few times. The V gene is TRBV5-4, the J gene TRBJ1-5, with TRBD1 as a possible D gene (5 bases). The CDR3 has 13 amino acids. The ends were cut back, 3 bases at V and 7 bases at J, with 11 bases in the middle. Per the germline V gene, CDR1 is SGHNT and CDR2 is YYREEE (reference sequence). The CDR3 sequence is CASSSGREQPQHF. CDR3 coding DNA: TGTGCCAGCAGCTCAGGGAGGGAGCAGCCCCAGCATTTT. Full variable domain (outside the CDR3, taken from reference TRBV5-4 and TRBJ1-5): ETGVTQSPTHLIKTRGQQVTLRCSSQSGHNTVSWYQQALGQGPQFIFQYYREEENGRGNFPPRFSGLQFPNYSSELNVNALELDDSALYLCASSSGREQPQHFGDGTRLSIL.

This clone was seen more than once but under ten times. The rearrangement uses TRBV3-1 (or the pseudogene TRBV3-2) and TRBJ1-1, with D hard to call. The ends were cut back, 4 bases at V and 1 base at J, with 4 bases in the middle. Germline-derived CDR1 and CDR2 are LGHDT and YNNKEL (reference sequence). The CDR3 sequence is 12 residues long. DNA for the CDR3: TGTGCCAGCAGCCGTAGGAACACTGAAGCTTTCTTT. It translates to CASSRRNTEAFF.

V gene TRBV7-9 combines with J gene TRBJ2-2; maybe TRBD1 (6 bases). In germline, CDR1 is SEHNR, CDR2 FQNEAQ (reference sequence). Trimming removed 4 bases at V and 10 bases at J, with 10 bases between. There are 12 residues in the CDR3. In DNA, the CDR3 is TGTGCCAGCAGCTATCGACAGGCGGAGCTGTTTTTT. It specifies CASSYRQAELFF. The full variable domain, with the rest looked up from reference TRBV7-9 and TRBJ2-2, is DTGVSQNPRHKITKRGQNVTFRCDPISEHNRLYWYRQTLGQGPEFLTYFQNEAQLEKSRLLSDRFSAERPKGSFSTLEIQRTEQGDSAMYLCASSYRQAELFFGEGSRLTVL.

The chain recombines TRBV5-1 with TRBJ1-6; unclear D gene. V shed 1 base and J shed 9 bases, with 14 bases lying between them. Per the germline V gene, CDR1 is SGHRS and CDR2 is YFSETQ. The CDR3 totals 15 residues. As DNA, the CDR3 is TGCGCCAGCAGCTTGAACCCTGCCCTGGGTTCACCCCTCCACTTT. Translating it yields CASSLNPALGSPLHF.

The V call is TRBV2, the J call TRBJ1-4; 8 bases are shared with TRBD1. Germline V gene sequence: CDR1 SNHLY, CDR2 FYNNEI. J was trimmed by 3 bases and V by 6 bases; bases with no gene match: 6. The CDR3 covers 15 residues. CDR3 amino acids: CASSLGQGPNEKLFF. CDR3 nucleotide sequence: TGTGCCAGCAGCCTCGGACAGGGTCCTAATGAAAAACTGTTTTTT.

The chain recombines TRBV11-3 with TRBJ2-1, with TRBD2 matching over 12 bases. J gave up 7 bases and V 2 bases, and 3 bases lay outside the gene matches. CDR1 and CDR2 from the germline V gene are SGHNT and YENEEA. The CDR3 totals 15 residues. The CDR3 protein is CASSLLAGGPNEQFF. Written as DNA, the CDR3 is TGTGCCAGCAGCTTACTAGCGGGGGGGCCGAATGAGCAGTTCTTC.

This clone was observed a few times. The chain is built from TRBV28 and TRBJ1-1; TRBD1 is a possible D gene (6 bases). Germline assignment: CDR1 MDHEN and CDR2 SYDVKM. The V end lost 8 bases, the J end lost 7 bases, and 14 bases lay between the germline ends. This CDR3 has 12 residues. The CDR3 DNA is TGTGCCAGCCGAGGATCGACAGGTGAAGCTTTCTTT. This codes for CASRGSTGEAFF.

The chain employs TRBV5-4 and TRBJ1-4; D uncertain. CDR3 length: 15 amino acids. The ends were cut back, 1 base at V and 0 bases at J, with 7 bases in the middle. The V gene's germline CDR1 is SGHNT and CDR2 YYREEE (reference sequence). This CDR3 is CASSLPGTTNEKLFF. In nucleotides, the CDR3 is TGTGCCAGCAGCTTGCCGGGGACAACTAATGAAAAACTGTTTTTT.

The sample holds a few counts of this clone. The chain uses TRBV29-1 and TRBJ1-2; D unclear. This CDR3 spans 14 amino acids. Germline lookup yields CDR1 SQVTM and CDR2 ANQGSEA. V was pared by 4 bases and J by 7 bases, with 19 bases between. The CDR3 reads CSVGRETAAGGYTF. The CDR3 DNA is TGCAGCGTTGGAAGGGAGACGGCGGCGGGTGGCTACACCTTC.

The CDR3 protein is CASSTRETGYGYTF. In DNA form, the CDR3 reads TGTGCCAGCAGTACCAGGGAAACCGGCTATGGCTACACCTTC. The V and J genes are TRBV6-5 and TRBJ1-2; D may be TRBD1 (5 bases). The V and J ends lost 5 bases and 4 bases respectively, with 14 bases between them. Germline V CDR1 and CDR2: MNHEY, SVGAGI. The CDR3 runs to 14 residues.

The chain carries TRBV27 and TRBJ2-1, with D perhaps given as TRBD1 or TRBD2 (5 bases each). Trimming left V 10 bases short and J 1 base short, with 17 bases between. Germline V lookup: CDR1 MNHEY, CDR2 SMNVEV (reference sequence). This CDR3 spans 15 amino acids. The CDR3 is CATSPGRLSYNEQFF. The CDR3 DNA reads TGTGCCACCAGCCCGGGACGGCTGTCCTACAATGAGCAGTTCTTC.